The subject of this entry is one T cell receptor beta chain. This clonotype was found a few times. Its antigen is currently not known. No base-level quality is on record; no much larger clone is a single base apart. This specimen belongs to a study of T-cell memory formation after mild COVID-19 (dated by TCRdb to about 2021). Broadly, across the study: TCR sequence clusters from the two donors were largely donor specific. Longitudinal TCRalpha and TCRbeta repertoire sequencing tracked T-cell clones expanding and contracting after mild COVID-19 in two donors. The cohort was made up of two young adult volunteers, one female and one male, who were previously healthy.

V and J are trimmed by 3 bases and 4 bases, and the gene matches miss 12 bases of the junction. From the germline V gene, CDR1 is SGHAT and CDR2 is FQNNGV. Reading from cysteine to phenylalanine, the CDR3 counts 17 amino acids. The retained sequence is limited to the CDR3, 51 bases, with the frame set at the first base. Ficoll-Paque density gradient centrifugation was the method used to isolate PBMCs. Sequencing was performed on an Illumina NovaSeq 6000. TCRalpha and TCRbeta cDNA libraries were built by 5'RACE with constant-segment primers, adding sample barcodes and unique molecular identifiers. Trizol reagent was used to extract RNA from every sample. Library amplification was performed in two PCR steps, and a second sample barcode and Illumina TruSeq adapters were introduced in the second step. Sequencing of libraries was performed on an Illumina NovaSeq with 2 x 150 bp paired-end reads. The authors' pipeline ran thus. With migec v1.2.7, reads were demultiplexed and then collapsed into UMI-guided consensus sequences. With mixcr v2.1.11, UMI consensuses were aligned to TRA and TRB V and J templates and assembled into clonotypes. Expanded or contracted clonotypes were those called significant by both edgeR and NoisET, with noise models trained on biological replicates. For edgeR calls, a false discovery rate-adjusted p below 0.01 and a log2 fold-change threshold of 1 were applied. As an exploratory analysis of dynamics, max-normalized trajectories of the 1000 most abundant clonotypes were examined with PCA combined with hierarchical clustering. The CD4 or CD8 phenotype of responding clones was assigned using the separately sequenced CD4+ and CD8+ repertoires. In TCRdb, the public reads were trimmed at Q25 with fastp and aligned with MiXCR, with productive beta chains retained. Each entry merges the rows of one CDR3 protein and shows their most common DNA and genes. The V and J calls follow TCRdb's processing rather than the paper's. Present in this sample are around 47,000 distinct CDR3 sequences, more than 9% of which were seen just once. The top ten clonotypes cover 12% of the sample.

Overall results and qualifications from the work: Some responding clones were detected in pre-infection memory, which suggested that pre-existing cross-reactive memory T cells had joined the SARS-CoV-2 response. Only two mild cases were covered by the study, and larger cohorts that include severe cases with pre-infection samples were considered necessary. Clones contracting from day 15 to 85 had balanced CD4/CD8 phenotypes, while a second wave expanding from day 15 to 37 was biased towards CD4+. Contracting CD4+ clones were located mainly in the CM and EM memory subsets, whereas CD8+ clones were found to be enriched in EMRA. Whether the second-wave clones peaking on day 37 were SARS-CoV-2 specific was not confirmed.

The chain is made from TRBV11-2 and TRBJ1-3, and TRBD1 aligns with 7 junction nucleotides. Sequenced sample: PBMCs or a T cell subset sorted from them (not recorded which). The source is an adult woman who had mild COVID-19 (a few samples of this study predate the infection). The sample titles of this study are shuffled in the database, so cell type and time point are left out; the donor was told from shared clones. The bases are TGTGCCAGCAGCTTGGAAGGAAAGACAGGGCGGGGAAACACCATATATTTT. It translates to CASSLEGKTGRGNTIYF.